This passage covers 18 T cell receptor beta chains from one sample sequenced in a study of T-cell reconstitution after alpha-beta-depleted transplantation in children. For TCRbeta, the library was prepared with unique molecular identifiers. TCRdb used MiXCR to reprocess the PCR reads, holding one entry per CDR3 protein. The table has about 420,000 distinct CDR3 sequences, 15% to 20% seen once. The sample was PBMCs, mostly from graft donor cells, taken 360 days after TCRalphabeta/CD19-depleted stem cell transplant. These receptors were obtained from a boy in the first two years of life who had a stem cell transplant for Wiskott-Aldrich syndrome, so the T cells may come from the graft donor.

The table lists this clonotype with a few counts. The rearrangement joins TRBV18 to TRBJ1-1; 7 nucleotides line up with TRBD1. The germline V gene encodes CDR1 KGHSH and CDR2 LQKENI. The CDR3 runs to 15 residues. V lost 2 bases and J lost 2; bases outside the gene matches: 5. CDR3 region: CASSPDGTDNTEAFF. The CDR3 DNA follows: TGTGCCAGCTCACCAGACGGGACAGATAACACTGAAGCTTTCTTT. The variable domain in full, completed from reference TRBV18 and TRBJ1-1, reads NAGVMQNPRHLVRRRGQEARLRCSPMKGHSHVYWYRQLPEEGLKFMVYLQKENIIDESGMPKERFSAEFPKEGPSILRIQQVVRGDSAAYFCASSPDGTDNTEAFFGQGTRLTVV.

The chain couples TRBV3-1 to TRBJ2-2; the D is unclear. The CDR3 is made up of 13 amino acids. The germline V gene encodes CDR1 LGHDT and CDR2 YNNKEL (reference sequence). The V gene lost 0 bases and the J gene lost 7 bases, with 6 bases spanning the gap. The CDR3 nucleotides read TGTGCCAGCAGCCAAGATCGGTACGGGGAGCTGTTTTTT. Its protein is CASSQDRYGELFF.

The CDR3 reads CASSSPGRGATGELFF. CDR3 DNA: TGTGCCAGCAGCTCGCCAGGCAGGGGGGCCACCGGGGAGCTGTTTTTT. The rearrangement links TRBV7-6 to TRBJ2-2; D may be TRBD1 (7 bases). CDR3 length equals 16 residues. CDR1 and CDR2 (germline): SGHVS, FNYEAQ. Trimming took 4 bases from V and 4 from J, leaving 16 bases between them.

The chain joins TRBV6-5 to TRBJ1-3; D gene unclear. Trimming stripped 4 bases from V and 2 bases from J, with 12 bases between. Germline values: CDR1 MNHEY, CDR2 SVGAGI. This CDR3 is 15 amino acids long. CDR3 amino acids: CASSFSPGPGNTIYF. In DNA, the CDR3 is TGTGCCAGCAGTTTCTCCCCGGGCCCTGGAAACACCATATATTTT.

The gene calls are TRBV5-1 and TRBJ2-4; D not certain. The germline V gene encodes CDR1 SGHRS and CDR2 YFSETQ. V was clipped by 2 bases and J by 4 bases, with 10 bases between them. The CDR3 is 14 amino acids. CDR3 coding DNA: TGCGCCAGCAGCTTCTGGGGAACGAAAAACATTCAGTACTTC. This translates into CASSFWGTKNIQYF.

This clonotype was counted between two and nine times. This chain connects TRBV4-2 to TRBJ2-7, with 10 bases aligning to TRBD2. V was clipped by 0 bases and J by 3 bases; unmatched bases: 8. Germline CDR1 reads LGHNA; CDR2 reads YNFKEQ. This CDR3 is 17 amino acids long. The CDR3 DNA sequence: TGTGCCAGCAGCCAAGATCGTACAGCGGGAGGGAACTACGAGCAGTACTTC. It yields the protein CASSQDRTAGGNYEQYF.

This clonotype was seen a few times. The chain is built from TRBV29-1 and TRBJ2-2; the D gene is possibly TRBD2 (6 bases). Germline V gene sequence: CDR1 SQVTM, CDR2 ANQGSEA. The germline V and J ends were trimmed by 6 bases and 1 base, with 12 bases remaining between them. CDR3 size: 14 residues. This CDR3 reads CSVQGLMNTGELFF. In DNA form, the CDR3 reads TGCAGCGTCCAGGGACTCATGAACACCGGGGAGCTGTTTTTT.

In its sample, this clonotype was seen a few times. The chain joins TRBV4-3 to TRBJ2-1; D tentatively fits TRBD1 or TRBD2 (5 bases each). This CDR3 is 14 amino acids long. Trimming took 11 bases from V and 2 from J, leaving 16 bases between them. The V gene's germline CDR1 is LGHNA and CDR2 YSLEER. CDR3 nucleotides: TGCGCCCGCGTGGGGGTGAACCCCTACAATGAGCAGTTCTTC. This translates into CARVGVNPYNEQFF.

The gene calls are TRBV9 and TRBJ2-1; 7 bases line up with TRBD2. With 3 bases clipped from V and 5 bases from J, the junction kept 11 bases outside the gene matches. The CDR3 is 16 residues long. The germline gives CDR1 SGDLS, CDR2 YYNGEE. The DNA for the CDR3 is TGTGCCAGCAGCGCCCATGGGGACTACCTAAACAATGAGCAGTTCTTC. This codes for CASSAHGDYLNNEQFF.

The V and J genes are TRBV29-1 and TRBJ2-1, with D possibly matching TRBD2 (5 bases). The CDR3 extends over 13 amino acids. CDR1 is SQVTM, CDR2 ANQGSEA, per germline. V was trimmed by 4 bases and J by 3 bases, leaving 10 bases between them. The CDR3 DNA sequence: TGCAGCGTTGGGGAGTTCCTCTACAATGAGCAGTTCTTC. Protein sequence: CSVGEFLYNEQFF.

CDR3 coding DNA: TGCGCCAGCAGCCAAGCAGGGACCCAGTACTTC. Amino acid sequence: CASSQAGTQYF. The chain is built from TRBV4-1 and TRBJ2-5; no reliable D call. Germline V gene lookup returns CDR1 MGHRA and CDR2 YSYEKL. Trimming cost V 1 base and J 7 bases, with 4 bases left between them. The CDR3 is made up of 11 amino acids.

This clonotype was seen a handful of times. The chain links TRBV10-3 to TRBJ2-7, with a weak D call TRBD2 (5 bases). V was shortened by 6 bases and J by 3 bases, with 18 bases between the two germline ends. Germline CDR1 and CDR2: ENHRY and SYGVKD. CDR3 length: 15 residues. DNA of the CDR3: TGTGCCATCAGCGAGGGAAGGCAGGCACACTACGAGCAGTACTTC. Translating it yields CAISEGRQAHYEQYF.

V is TRBV2 and J is TRBJ2-6; D possibly matches TRBD1 or TRBD2 (6 bases each). The CDR3 covers 16 residues. V dropped 3 bases and J dropped 4 bases, with 13 bases sitting between them. Germline values: CDR1 SNHLY, CDR2 FYNNEI. The CDR3 protein is CASSDLGGRGANVLTF. In nucleotides, the CDR3 is TGTGCCAGCAGTGACTTAGGGGGGAGAGGGGCCAACGTCCTGACTTTC.

This sequence joins TRBV4-1 and TRBJ2-7; 8 bases match TRBD1. Trimming removed 2 bases from V and 3 bases from J; junction bases left unmatched: 6. Germline values: CDR1 MGHRA, CDR2 YSYEKL. The CDR3 consists of 15 residues. As DNA, the CDR3 is TGCGCCAGCAGCCAATATCGGACAGGGAGCTACGAGCAGTACTTC. This sequence encodes CASSQYRTGSYEQYF.

The chain uses TRBV20-1 and TRBJ2-7, with D possibly TRBD1 on 5 matching bases. The CDR3 has 11 amino acids. V was cut by 4 bases and J by 5 bases, with 9 bases left in between. Germline V gives CDR1 DFQATT, CDR2 SNEGSKA (reference sequence). The CDR3 sequence: CSATAGHEQYF. CDR3 coding DNA: TGCAGTGCTACCGCAGGGCACGAGCAGTACTTC.

This clonotype has just one count. The rearrangement uses TRBV20-1 and TRBJ1-2; no clear D gene. This CDR3 has 14 amino acids. CDR1 and CDR2 (germline): DFQATT, SNEGSKA (reference sequence). Trimming stripped 0 bases from V and 1 base from J, with 9 bases between. In nucleotides, the CDR3 is TGCAGTGCTAGAGAACAGCAGGATAACTATGGCTACACCTTC. This gives the protein CSAREQQDNYGYTF.

The chain is built from TRBV10-3 and TRBJ2-3; 8 bases match TRBD1. Germline trimming cut 3 bases from V and 3 bases from J; bases unmatched to any gene: 5. The CDR3 consists of 15 residues. Germline V gene sequence: CDR1 ENHRY, CDR2 SYGVKD. The chain's CDR3 is CAISDPGTGTDTQYF. DNA of the CDR3: TGTGCCATCAGTGACCCCGGGACAGGAACAGATACGCAGTATTTT.

This clonotype was detected only a few times. The gene calls are TRBV7-9 and TRBJ2-2, with D possibly being TRBD1 or TRBD2 (5 bases each). Deletions cut 5 bases from V and 10 bases from J, with 20 bases between. Germline CDR1 reads SEHNR; CDR2 reads FQNEAQ (reference sequence). The CDR3 consists of 15 residues. The CDR3 DNA is TGTGCCAGCAGCCCATCACGGGGCCCGGAGCCGGAGCTGTTTTTT. Its protein is CASSPSRGPEPELFF.